A selection of T cell receptor beta chains follows, all from one sample in a study of T-cell reconstitution after alpha-beta-depleted transplantation in children. TCRdb independently ran MiXCR on the PCR reads; one entry per CDR3 protein. This repertoire shows approximately 300,000 distinct CDR3 sequences, 9.5% to 13% found once; its top ten account for around 22%. The sample consisted of peripheral blood, taken 180 days after TCRalphabeta/CD19-depleted stem cell transplant. These receptors all stem from a male patient under 10 years old who had a stem cell transplant for chronic granulomatous disease, so the T cells may come from the graft donor. CDR3s include the opening cysteine and the closing phenylalanine or tryptophan. Each record gives: D gene, J gene, clone size, V gene, CDR3 length, CDR3 DNA, CDR3 protein. D genes are given only for firm matches. The size field reads once, few or many counts, or a class when the clone is expanded.

.	TRBJ2-3	many	TRBV10-1	12	TGCGCCAGCAGTGAGTCGACGGATACGCAGTATTTT	CASSESTDTQYF
.	TRBJ2-7	many	TRBV12-3/TRBV12-4	15	TGTGCCAGCCGGGGAGGCCCACCGCGGTACTACGAGCAGTACTTC	CASRGGPPRYYEQYF
TRBD2	TRBJ2-2	few	TRBV29-1	14	TGCAGTGTGACTAGCGGGAGGGGCACCGGGGAGCTGTTTTTT	CSVTSGRGTGELFF
TRBD1	TRBJ1-1	many	TRBV13	14	TGTGCCAGCAGCTTAAGGGGGCCGAACACTGAAGCTTTCTTT	CASSLRGPNTEAFF
.	TRBJ1-5	many	TRBV20-1	13	TGCAGTGCTAGATCGGATAGCAATCAGCCCCAGCATTTT	CSARSDSNQPQHF
.	TRBJ2-7	few	TRBV11-2	16	TGTGCCAGCAGCCGAGTGCGGGGCAGGGGTGTGTACGAGCAGTACTTC	CASSRVRGRGVYEQYF
TRBD1	TRBJ2-2	many	TRBV27	14	TGTGCCAGCAGTTCCCGAGGACAGGGCAGGGAGCTGTTTTTT	CASSSRGQGRELFF
.	TRBJ1-6	many	TRBV5-6	14	TGTGCCAGCAGGCTGTGGGGCGGACCTGTCCCCCTCCACTTT	CASRLWGGPVPLHF
.	TRBJ2-7	many	TRBV5-1	15	TGCGCCAGCAGCCCGGCGGAGGGGGCCAGGAACGAGCAGTACTTC	CASSPAEGARNEQYF
TRBD1	TRBJ2-5	many	TRBV20-1	15	TGCAGTGCTAGACCCCCCGGGACAGGGATCGAGACCCAGTACTTC	CSARPPGTGIETQYF
.	TRBJ2-1	many	TRBV7-2	17	TGTGCCAGCAGCTTAGGGAGGACCGTAAGCTCCTACAATGAGCAGTTCTTC	CASSLGRTVSSYNEQFF
TRBD1	TRBJ2-5	many	TRBV5-1	14	TGCGCCAGCAGCTTGCAGGGGGCGGTGGAGACCCAGTACTTC	CASSLQGAVETQYF
TRBD2	TRBJ2-5	many	TRBV7-2	16	TGTGCCAGCAGCTCCGGGACTAGCGGGGGTCAAGAGACCCAGTACTTC	CASSSGTSGGQETQYF
TRBD1	TRBJ2-1	few	TRBV13	15	TGTGCCAGCAGCCCAACAGGGGGCTTGTACAATGAGCAGTTCTTC	CASSPTGGLYNEQFF
TRBD1	TRBJ2-3	many	TRBV5-1	16	TGCGCCAGCGGACTGGGGACAGGGACTAGCACAGATACGCAGTATTTT	CASGLGTGTSTDTQYF
.	TRBJ2-1	many	TRBV12-3/TRBV12-4	11	TGTGCCAGCAGTCCCCGGGGCAAGCAGTTCTTC	CASSPRGKQFF
.	TRBJ2-5	many	TRBV5-8	15	TGTGCCAGCAGCTTGCTCAGGACGGTCCAAGAGACCCAGTACTTC	CASSLLRTVQETQYF
TRBD2	TRBJ2-2	few	TRBV12-3/TRBV12-4	14	TGTGCCAGCAGGGCGGGAGCTAACACCGGGGAGCTGTTTTTT	CASRAGANTGELFF
.	TRBJ2-2	many	TRBV29-1	12	TGCAGCATACTGAGTAAATCCGGGGAGCTGTTTTTT	CSILSKSGELFF
.	TRBJ2-2	many	TRBV7-3	19	TGTGCCAGCAGCCTTAATGGGGGGGCGGTCTCACTGAACACCGGGGAGCTGTTTTTT	CASSLNGGAVSLNTGELFF